These 28 T cell receptor beta chains originate from one sample sequenced in a study of Graves' ophthalmopathy and Graves' hyperthyroidism. RNA transcripts provided the template for amplifying TCR beta CDR3 regions. An opening RT-PCR round employed HTBI primers and preceded a second-round multiplex PCR. TCRdb re-called the multiplex PCR reads through MiXCR, storing one row per CDR3 protein. The sample yields 600,000 to 700,000 distinct CDR3 sequences, over 40% seen once. The material sequenced was peripheral blood. The receptors derive from an adult man with Graves' ophthalmopathy.

As for this clonotype: Given a much more abundant clone one base away, this may be a read error. The chain links TRBV6-1 to TRBJ1-2; D perhaps matches TRBD1 (5 bases). CDR1 is MNHNS and CDR2 is SASEGT in the germline V gene. V lost 5 bases to trimming and J lost 3 bases, with 10 bases between them. The CDR3 spans 13 residues. The CDR3 loop reads CASSFDSYYGYTF. The CDR3 DNA reads TGTGCCAGCAGTTTCGACAGCTACTATGGCTACACCTTC.

The chain couples TRBV24-1 to TRBJ1-2; tentatively, D is TRBD1 (6 bases). CDR3 length equals 12 residues. CDR1 is KGHDR and CDR2 is SFDVKD in the germline V gene. V was pared by 6 bases and J by 5 bases, with 9 bases between. The CDR3 nucleotides read TGTGCCACCAGTTTAGGGGGATATGGCTACACCTTC. This gives the protein CATSLGGYGYTF.

V is TRBV30 and J is TRBJ2-7; weak D call: TRBD2 (6 bases). The V end lost 5 bases, the J end lost 7 bases, and 12 bases lay between the germline ends. The germline CDR1 and CDR2 sequences are GTSNPN and SVGIG (reference sequence). This CDR3 is 11 amino acids long. CDR3 in DNA: TGTGCCTGGGGGAGGTTGGGTGAGCAGTACTTC. Its translation: CAWGRLGEQYF.

This chain uses TRBV5-1 with TRBJ2-5; 9 nucleotides agree with TRBD1. The CDR3 length is 14 residues. Germline CDR1 reads SGHRS; CDR2 reads YFSETQ. V lost 10 bases and J lost 3; bases outside the gene matches: 10. The CDR3 bases are TGCGCCCGCGTAGCGGACAGGGGAAAAGAGACCCAGTACTTC. This sequence encodes CARVADRGKETQYF.

This clonotype was found many times. The chain combines TRBV29-1 with TRBJ2-7; possibly TRBD2 for D (6 bases). Germline CDR1 reads SQVTM; CDR2 reads ANQGSEA. The CDR3 has 11 amino acids. V lost 4 bases and J 6 bases, leaving 10 bases between the germline ends. In nucleotides, the CDR3 is TGCAGCGTTGCGCGGGGCGCCGAGCAGTACTTC. It encodes CSVARGAEQYF.

The chain joins TRBV19 to TRBJ1-2; 7 bases match TRBD1. The V gene's germline CDR1 is LNHDA and CDR2 SQIVND (reference sequence). The CDR3 extends over 15 amino acids. V gave up 4 bases and J gave up 4 bases; unmatched junction bases: 9. In DNA form, the CDR3 reads TGTGCCAGTAGTACCGATACAGGGGCCCTCTATGGCTACACCTTC. Its protein product is CASSTDTGALYGYTF.

Concerning this clonotype itself: A read error is possible here, since a much larger clone lies one base away. V usage is TRBV19 and J usage is TRBJ2-7; TRBD1 aligns across 7 bases. J gave up 5 bases and V 4 bases, and 8 bases lay outside the gene matches. The CDR3 length is 14 residues. CDR1 is LNHDA and CDR2 is SQIVND in the germline V gene (reference sequence). The CDR3 region is CASSNRQGHHEQYF. DNA for the CDR3: TGTGCCAGTAGTAACCGACAGGGCCACCACGAGCAGTACTTC.

This chain uses TRBV5-6 with TRBJ1-2; D is unresolved. The germline gives CDR1 SGHDT, CDR2 YYEEEE. There are 14 residues in the CDR3. The germline V and J ends were trimmed by 0 bases and 0 bases, with 6 bases remaining between them. CDR3 loop: CASSLDTPNYGYTF. The CDR3 DNA reads TGTGCCAGCAGCTTGGACACGCCTAACTATGGCTACACCTTC.

A word on this clonotype: A much larger clone differs by one base, so this may be a read error. The chain has TRBV2 and TRBJ2-7, with TRBD1 identical over 10 bases. The germline V gene encodes CDR1 SNHLY and CDR2 FYNNEI. The CDR3 is made up of 15 amino acids. The CDR3 DNA follows: TGTGCCAGCAGTGGGGCAGGGACAGGGGAGGTGGAGCAGCACTTC. Amino acids: CASSGAGTGEVEQHF. Filled out from reference TRBV2 and TRBJ2-7, the complete variable domain reads EPEVTQTPSHQVTQMGQEVILRCVPISNHLYFYWYRQILGQKVEFLVSFYNNEISEKSEIFDDQFSVERPDGSNFTLKIRSTKLEDSAMYFCASSGAGTGEVEQHFGPGTRLTVT.

The rearrangement uses TRBV15 and TRBJ1-2; D is unresolved. This CDR3 has 10 amino acids. CDR1 and CDR2 from the germline V gene are LNHNV and YYDKDF (reference sequence). V was shortened by 3 bases and J by 12 bases, with 8 bases between the two germline ends. CDR3 sequence: CATSRDGNTF. The CDR3 region has the DNA TGTGCCACCAGCAGGGACGGGAACACCTTC.

J is TRBJ2-7 and V is TRBV12-3 or TRBV12-4, with TRBD2 matching over 16 bases. The CDR3 is made up of 19 amino acids. V lost 4 bases to trimming and J lost 3 bases; unmatched junction nucleotides: 12. The CDR3 DNA sequence: TGTGCCAGCAGTTACCGTCCGGGACTAGCGGGGGGGCGCTACTACGAGCAGTACTTC. This translates into CASSYRPGLAGGRYYEQYF.

A word on this clonotype: A much larger clone is a single base away; this may be a read error. This is likely a read error, given that the CDR3 carries no conserved phenylalanine or tryptophan at its end. CDR3 sequence: CASSPRYPNTEAFL. In DNA, the CDR3 is TGCGCCAGCAGCCCGAGATACCCGAACACTGAAGCTTTCCTT. This chain links TRBV5-1 with TRBJ1-1; D is uncertain. This CDR3 is built from 14 residues. Germline V gene sequence: CDR1 SGHRS, CDR2 YFSETQ. Trimming left V 4 bases short and J 1 base short, with 11 bases between.

This clonotype was found many times. The chain joins TRBV10-3 to TRBJ2-7; 9 bases align to TRBD2. CDR1 and CDR2 (germline): ENHRY, SYGVKD. Trimming at V came to 0 bases and at J to 11 bases, leaving 8 bases not matched to a gene. This CDR3 has 14 amino acids. DNA for the CDR3: TGTGCCATCAGTGAGTCGAATAGCGGGAGAGAGAAGTACTTC. This codes for CAISESNSGREKYF.

This clonotype was detected a few times. The rearrangement links TRBV27 to TRBJ1-5; 7 nucleotides match TRBD1. CDR1 MNHEY and CDR2 SMNVEV come from the germline V gene (reference sequence). CDR3 length: 15 amino acids. V shed 6 bases, J shed 2 bases, and the junction held 7 bases outside the gene matches. In DNA form, the CDR3 reads TGTGCCAGCAGAAGACAGGGTTCGGGCAATCAGCCCCAGCATTTT. The encoded protein is CASRRQGSGNQPQHF.

The chain employs TRBV3-1 and TRBJ2-7; D is possibly TRBD2 (6 bases). CDR1 and CDR2 from the germline V gene are LGHDT and YNNKEL (reference sequence). The CDR3 loop spans 14 amino acids. The V end lost 5 bases, the J end lost 1 base, and 12 bases lay between the germline ends. CDR3 region: CASSESGRSYEQYF. Written as DNA, the CDR3 is TGTGCCAGCAGCGAATCGGGGAGGTCCTACGAGCAGTACTTC.

This clonotype has a count of ten or more. J is TRBJ2-5 and V is TRBV19, with 11 bases fitting TRBD2. CDR1 is LNHDA, CDR2 SQIVND, per germline (reference sequence). With V trimmed by 8 bases and J by 4 bases, 9 bases remained unmatched. This CDR3 contains 15 residues. The CDR3 spells CASRKLAGVVETQYF. The DNA for the CDR3 is TGTGCCAGTCGGAAACTAGCGGGAGTTGTAGAGACCCAGTACTTC.

The chain has TRBV11-2 and TRBJ1-2, with D possibly TRBD1 on 5 matching bases. The V gene lost 5 bases and the J gene lost 7 bases, with 23 bases spanning the gap. The V gene's germline CDR1 is SGHAT and CDR2 FQNNGV. The CDR3 covers 16 residues. This CDR3 reads CASSPAGRWKTRGYTF. CDR3 bases: TGTGCCAGCAGCCCCGCAGGGAGGTGGAAAACGCGTGGCTACACCTTC.

This clonotype showed up many times. The chain employs TRBV7-9 and TRBJ1-1; D unresolved. Trimming stripped 1 base from V and 4 bases from J, with 4 bases between. The CDR3 loop spans 12 amino acids. The germline CDR1 and CDR2 sequences are SEHNR and FQNEAQ (reference sequence). The CDR3 protein is CASSLDPTEAFF. In DNA form, the CDR3 reads TGTGCCAGCAGCTTAGATCCCACTGAAGCTTTCTTT.

Regarding this clonotype: This may be a read error: a much more frequent sequence differs by one nucleotide. The genes are TRBV7-9 and TRBJ2-7; TRBD1 agrees at 7 bases. Germline V lookup: CDR1 SEHNR, CDR2 FQNEAQ (reference sequence). CDR3 length equals 13 residues. Trimming took 2 bases from V and 5 from J; bases not matched to a gene: 3. The CDR3 nucleotides read TGTGCCAGCAGCTTAAAGGGGGCCGACGAGCAGTACTTC. This translates into CASSLKGADEQYF.

J is TRBJ2-7 and V is TRBV9; perhaps TRBD1 as D (5 bases). CDR1 is SGDLS and CDR2 is YYNGEE in the germline V gene. V lost 4 bases and J lost 4, with 12 bases in between. This CDR3 spans 13 amino acids. CDR3 in DNA: TGTGCCAGCAGCCAGGGCAGATATTACGAGCAGTACTTC. Its translation is CASSQGRYYEQYF.

The V gene is TRBV10-3, the J gene TRBJ2-7; 8 bases agree with TRBD2. CDR3 length: 15 amino acids. CDR1 and CDR2 from the germline V gene are ENHRY and SYGVKD. V gave up 3 bases and J gave up 3 bases; unmatched junction bases: 7. CDR3 region: CAISDPTSGVYEQYF. CDR3 sequence (DNA): TGTGCCATCAGTGACCCCACTAGCGGAGTCTACGAGCAGTACTTC.

This clonotype has a count of ten or more. The chain uses TRBV2 and TRBJ2-5, with TRBD1 identical over 9 bases. CDR1 and CDR2 from the germline V gene are SNHLY and FYNNEI. The junction had 4 bases not matched to a gene; V was cut back by 4 bases and J by 4 bases. This CDR3 has 14 residues. The CDR3 bases are TGTGCCAGCAGTGTAGGACAGGGGACAGAGACCCAGTACTTC. It specifies CASSVGQGTETQYF.

This clonotype appeared a few times. The rearrangement links TRBV11-2 to TRBJ1-5; D is perhaps TRBD1 (6 bases). Germline lookup yields CDR1 SGHAT and CDR2 FQNNGV. Deletions cut 5 bases from V and 5 bases from J, with 16 bases between. The CDR3 contains 15 residues. CDR3 sequence reads: CASSLGAGGDQPQHF. DNA of the CDR3: TGTGCCAGCAGCCTAGGGGCCGGGGGCGATCAGCCCCAGCATTTT. Full variable domain (missing parts from reference TRBV11-2 and TRBJ1-5): EAGVAQSPRYKIIEKRQSVAFWCNPISGHATLYWYQQILGQGPKLLIQFQNNGVVDDSQLPKDRFSAERLKGVDSTLKIQPAKLEDSAVYLCASSLGAGGDQPQHFGDGTRLSIL.

This clonotype was recorded many times. The chain carries TRBV7-2 and TRBJ2-7; perhaps TRBD1 as D (6 bases). CDR1 and CDR2 from the germline V gene are SGHTA and FQGNSA. The length of the CDR3 is 16 residues. With 2 bases removed from V and 0 bases from J, the gap between germline ends came to 14 bases. Here the CDR3 DNA reads TGTGCCAGCAGCTTAATTTACAGGGCCAGCTCCTACGAGCAGTACTTC. It codes for CASSLIYRASSYEQYF.

Ten or more counts support this clonotype. This chain connects TRBV11-2 to TRBJ2-7; D ambiguous. The length of the CDR3 is 12 residues. Germline values: CDR1 SGHAT, CDR2 FQNNGV. Trimming took off 0 bases at V and 9 bases at J, with 9 bases between the two ends. In DNA, the CDR3 is TGTGCCAGCAGCTTAGAATCAGTCGGGCAGTACTTC. The encoded protein is CASSLESVGQYF.

V and J are TRBV25-1 and TRBJ1-5; 7 bases fit TRBD1. The junction had 4 bases not matched to a gene; V was cut back by 9 bases and J by 5 bases. Germline CDR1 reads MGHDK; CDR2 reads SYGVNS. The CDR3 extends over 12 amino acids. The CDR3 here is CARTGYDQPQHF. The CDR3 nucleotides read TGTGCCAGGACAGGGTACGATCAGCCCCAGCATTTT. Full variable domain (outside the CDR3, taken from reference TRBV25-1 and TRBJ1-5): EADIYQTPRYLVIGTGKKITLECSQTMGHDKMYWYQQDPGMELHLIHYSYGVNSTEKGDLSSESTVSRIRTEHFPLTLESARPSHTSQYLCARTGYDQPQHFGDGTRLSIL.

The V and J genes are TRBV5-1 and TRBJ2-2; no clear D. The CDR3 totals 12 residues. With 6 bases removed from V and 1 base from J, the gap between germline ends came to 4 bases. Germline V gene data show CDR1 as SGHRS and CDR2 as YFSETQ. CDR3 nucleotide sequence: TGCGCCAGCAACAGGAACACCGGGGAGCTGTTTTTT. This translates into CASNRNTGELFF.

A note on this clonotype: The conserved closing phenylalanine or tryptophan is absent in this CDR3, likely reflecting a read error. The V call is TRBV25-1, the J call TRBJ1-1; no clear D. From germline, CDR1 is MGHDK and CDR2 SYGVNS. The V gene lost 10 bases and the J gene lost 5 bases, with 8 bases spanning the gap. This CDR3 has 10 residues. CDR3 DNA: TGTGCCACCAAGGGAACTGAAGCTTTCCTT. Protein: CATKGTEAFL.